A single T cell receptor (beta chain) is shown here with its context. Its antigen is not known. It was with 60 Vbeta and 13 Jbeta primers that the PCR ran. Clones were sequenced by immunoSEQ multiplex PCR, and TCRdb holds only the in-frame ones, with some missing. The sample shows under 130,000 clones, around 80% of them seen only once. Germline lookup yields CDR1 SGHVS and CDR2 FQNEAQ. This CDR3 contains 16 residues. V was trimmed by 4 bases and J by 1 base, leaving 14 bases between them. This sample is part of a study of cytomegalovirus exposure and HLA in healthy donors. Study-level points and caveats: Reportedly, diagnosis of cytomegalovirus status by the classifier showed high specificity and sensitivity.

The receptor comes from a female donor in good health and CMV-seropositive. The rearrangement joins TRBV7-8 to TRBJ1-5, with D possibly being TRBD1 (5 bases). Sample: PBMCs. The CDR3 reads CASSSATGVSNQPQHF. DNA of the CDR3: TGTGCCAGCAGCTCGGCTACGGGGGTAAGCAATCAGCCCCAGCATTTT.